This T cell receptor (beta chain) was captured by sequencing in a study of cytomegalovirus exposure and HLA in healthy donors. Findings and caveats of the study: Common viral pathogens were later found to be apparently linked to several of the most significant clusters. According to the study, roughly 180 TCR beta chains were cytomegalovirus-associated. Per a later analysis, HLA-associated TCR beta chains showed more clonal expansion than other, equally common TCR beta chains. Analyzed later, association rates of TCRs varied across HLA loci, with DRB1 most and HLA-C fewest.

Of note for this clone: Its antigen is unidentified.

CDR3 size: 16 residues. The germline CDR1 and CDR2 sequences are SGHRS and YFSETQ. After removal of 0 bases from V and 1 base from J, the junction contained 0 bases not matched to a gene. The PCR employed 60 Vbeta primers together with 13 Jbeta primers. Sequencing was performed with immunoSEQ multiplex PCR; in TCRdb, only in-frame clones are kept and a portion is missing. The sample carries fewer than 350,000 clones, roughly 90% recorded once. The rearrangement joins TRBV5-1 to TRBJ2-5; 13 nucleotides agree with TRBD2. This receptor was obtained from a woman aged 18-29 years in good health and CMV-seronegative. Sequencing was done on a sample of PBMCs. The CDR3 loop is CASSLGTSGGQETQYF. In nucleotides, the CDR3 is TGCGCCAGCAGCTTGGGGACTAGCGGGGGCCAAGAGACCCAGTACTTC.